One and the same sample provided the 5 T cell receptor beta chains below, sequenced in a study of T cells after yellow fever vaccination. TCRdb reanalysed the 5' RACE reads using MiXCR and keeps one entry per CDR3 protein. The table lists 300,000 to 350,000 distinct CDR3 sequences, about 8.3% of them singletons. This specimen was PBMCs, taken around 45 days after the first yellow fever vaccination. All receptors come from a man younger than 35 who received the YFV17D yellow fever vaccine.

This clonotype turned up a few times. CDR3 in DNA: TGCGCCAGCAGCCAAGATCTTTATTCGAGAACCTACGAGCAGTACTTC. This gives the protein CASSQDLYSRTYEQYF. The chain has TRBV4-3 and TRBJ2-7; D unclear. The CDR3 loop spans 16 amino acids. V was cut by 0 bases and J by 2 bases, with 14 bases left in between. Germline V lookup: CDR1 LGHNA, CDR2 YSLEER.

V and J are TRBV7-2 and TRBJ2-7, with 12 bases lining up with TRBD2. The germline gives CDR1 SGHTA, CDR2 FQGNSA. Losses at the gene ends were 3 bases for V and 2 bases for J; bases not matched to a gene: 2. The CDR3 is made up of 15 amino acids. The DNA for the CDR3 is TGTGCCAGCAGCTTTCTAGCGGGGGGGCCCTACGAGCAGTACTTC. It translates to CASSFLAGGPYEQYF.

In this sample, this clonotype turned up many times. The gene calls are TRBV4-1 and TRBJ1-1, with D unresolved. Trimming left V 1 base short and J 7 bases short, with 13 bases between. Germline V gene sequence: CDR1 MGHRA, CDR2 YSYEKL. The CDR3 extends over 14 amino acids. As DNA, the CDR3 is TGCGCCAGCAGCCAAGTGGTTTCTGGGGTTGAAGCTTTCTTT. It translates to CASSQVVSGVEAFF.

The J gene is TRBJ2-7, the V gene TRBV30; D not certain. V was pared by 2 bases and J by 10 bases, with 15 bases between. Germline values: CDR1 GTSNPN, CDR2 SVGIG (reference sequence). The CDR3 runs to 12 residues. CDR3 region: CAWSPGFWGQYF. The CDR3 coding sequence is TGTGCCTGGAGTCCCGGGTTTTGGGGACAGTACTTC.

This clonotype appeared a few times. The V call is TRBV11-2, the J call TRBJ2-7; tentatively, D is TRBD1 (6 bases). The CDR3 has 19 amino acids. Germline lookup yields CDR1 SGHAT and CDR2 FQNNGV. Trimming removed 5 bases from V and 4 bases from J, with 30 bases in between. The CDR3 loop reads CASSASEDRPTLIKYEQYF. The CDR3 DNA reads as TGTGCCAGCAGCGCCTCCGAGGACAGACCCACACTAATCAAATACGAGCAGTACTTC.